The clone carrying this T cell receptor beta chain was picked up a small number of times. Time point defined: newly diagnosed GD, antithyroid drugs for less than 3 months. Generation of the TCR library employed RNA extracted from PBMCs. This record belongs to a study of regulatory T cells in long-lasting Graves disease. According to the study, TCR beta libraries were built with iRepertoire HTBI primers and CDR3-region Arm-PCR. TCRdb used MiXCR to reprocess the multiplex PCR reads, holding one entry per CDR3 protein. The sample shows approximately 360,000 distinct CDR3 sequences, approximately 10% of them seen only once. The sample was also linked to a second study, of T cells in Graves' hyperthyroidism and ophthalmopathy. From that study: Model output signaled ophthalmopathy a median approximately six months ahead of onset.

The origin of this receptor is a woman between 18 and 29 years old with Graves disease. The source material was peripheral blood mononuclear cells (PBMCs), sampled at new diagnosis, from a patient treated with antithyroid drugs.

Here the CDR3 reads CASSTKGHSRRGYTF. As DNA, the CDR3 is TGTGCCAGTAGTACTAAGGGACACTCCCGACGCGGCTACACCTTC. This chain links TRBV19 with TRBJ1-2, with a possible D match to TRBD1 (6 bases). Germline V gene lookup returns CDR1 LNHDA and CDR2 SQIVND (reference sequence). The CDR3 length is 15 residues. Trimming left V 4 bases short and J 8 bases short, with 20 bases between.